The sequence of this T cell receptor beta chain was determined in a study of blood T cells in healthy people across ages. Study results and limitations: The percentage of naive T cells correlated strongly with TCR beta diversity.

About this clonotype itself: Its antigen is currently unknown.

A second PCR of about 6 to 11 cycles used a sample-barcoded 5' primer and a J-beta primer mix. TCRdb passed the 5' RACE reads through MiXCR, listing each CDR3 protein once. The sample has 920,000 or so distinct CDR3 sequences; 45% are singletons. Trimming cost V 5 bases and J 2 bases; bases outside gene matches: 7. CDR3 length equals 16 residues. Per germline, CDR1 SGHVS and CDR2 FNYEAQ. Specimen: blood. The receptor was derived from a woman aged 60-70 years in good health. The J gene is TRBJ2-3, the V gene TRBV7-6, with TRBD1 matching 10 bases. CDR3 nucleotides: TGTGCCAGCAGCGGAGGACAGGGGGTTCCCACAGATACGCAGTATTTT. Its translation: CASSGGQGVPTDTQYF.